The clone carrying this TCR beta chain was detected only a few times. The antigen remains undetermined. Each of the sorted populations had a purity greater than 95%. With 7 bases clipped from V and 2 bases from J, the junction kept 6 bases outside the gene matches. Germline V gene data show CDR1 as SNHLY and CDR2 as FYNNEI. This CDR3 region has 14 residues. These data are taken from a study of beta chain features in type 1 diabetes. Across the whole study: Patient and healthy donor groups were alike in age, gender and cell yields.

Expressed TCRB transcripts got sequenced, as all isolated RNA was reverse transcribed. TCRdb's table, derived via immunoSEQ multiplex PCR, lists solely in-frame clones and lacks some. This table holds around 690,000 clones, around 12% found once. Regarding the study as a whole: Among patients with Type 1 diabetes, TCRB CDR3s were moderately but significantly shorter in every one of the four CD4+ subsets.

This receptor was identified in a man aged 30-40 years with type 1 diabetes. The chain links TRBV2 to TRBJ2-5; TRBD1 matches 8 bases. What was sequenced was naive CD4+ T cells from blood. The CDR3 DNA follows: TGTGCCAGCAACTACAGGGGGAGACAAGAGACCCAGTACTTC. Translated, it gives CASNYRGRQETQYF.